This T cell receptor beta chain is drawn from a study of cytomegalovirus exposure and HLA in healthy donors. Whole-study context: The approximately 120 validation repertoires used the same platform as the roughly 670 first-cohort repertoires (as reported by a later analysis).

Assay used: immunoSEQ multiplex PCR; TCRdb lists only in-frame clones, some missing. The sample holds over 250,000 clones; around 90% are singletons and the top ten take roughly 1.2%. A note on this clone: Its antigen is unknown.

General observations from the study: The study flagged fewer than 200 TCR beta chains as cytomegalovirus-associated. Confirmation was obtained in vitro that three CMV-associated chains are specific for CMV antigens.

The receptor comes from a woman aged 30 to 39 in good health and CMV-seropositive. The sample comprised PBMCs.

For the CDR3, the DNA is TGCGCCAGCACCTCCACGGGACAGGGTCATAGTGAGCAGTTCTTC. Amino acid sequence: CASTSTGQGHSEQFF. The V gene is TRBV4-3, the J gene TRBJ2-1; 9 bases align to TRBD1. The CDR3 spans 15 residues. The junction had 13 bases not matched to a gene; V was cut back by 7 bases and J by 9 bases. The germline gives CDR1 LGHNA, CDR2 YSLEER.